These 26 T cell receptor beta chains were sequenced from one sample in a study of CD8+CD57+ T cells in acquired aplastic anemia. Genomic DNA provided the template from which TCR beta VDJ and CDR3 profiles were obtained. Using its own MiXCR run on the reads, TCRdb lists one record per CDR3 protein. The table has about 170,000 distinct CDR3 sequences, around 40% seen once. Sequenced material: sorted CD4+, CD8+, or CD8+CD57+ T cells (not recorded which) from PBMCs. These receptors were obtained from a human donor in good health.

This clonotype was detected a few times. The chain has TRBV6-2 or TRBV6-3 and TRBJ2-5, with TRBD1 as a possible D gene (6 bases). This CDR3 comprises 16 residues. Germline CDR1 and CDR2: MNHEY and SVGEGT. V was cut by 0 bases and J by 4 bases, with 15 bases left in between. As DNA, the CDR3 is TGTGCCAGCAGTTACTCGAACGCAGGGGTGGGAGAGACCCAGTACTTC. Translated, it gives CASSYSNAGVGETQYF.

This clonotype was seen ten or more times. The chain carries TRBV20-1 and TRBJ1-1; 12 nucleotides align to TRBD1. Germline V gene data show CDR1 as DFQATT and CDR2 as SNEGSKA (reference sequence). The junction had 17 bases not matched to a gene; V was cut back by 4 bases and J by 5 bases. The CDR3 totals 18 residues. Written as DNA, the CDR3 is TGCAGTGCTACAGGGACAGGGGGCTCGAGGGTCCGAGGGACTGAAGCTTTCTTT. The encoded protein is CSATGTGGSRVRGTEAFF.

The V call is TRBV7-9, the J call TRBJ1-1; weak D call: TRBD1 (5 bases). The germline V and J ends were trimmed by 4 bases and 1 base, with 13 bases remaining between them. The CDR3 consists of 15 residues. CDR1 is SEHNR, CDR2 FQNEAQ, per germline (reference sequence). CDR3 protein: CASSSTGTGNTEAFF. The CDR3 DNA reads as TGTGCCAGCAGCTCAACCGGGACGGGGAACACTGAAGCTTTCTTT. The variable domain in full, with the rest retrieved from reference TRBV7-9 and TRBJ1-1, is DTGVSQNPRHKITKRGQNVTFRCDPISEHNRLYWYRQTLGQGPEFLTYFQNEAQLEKSRLLSDRFSAERPKGSFSTLEIQRTEQGDSAMYLCASSSTGTGNTEAFFGQGTRLTVV.

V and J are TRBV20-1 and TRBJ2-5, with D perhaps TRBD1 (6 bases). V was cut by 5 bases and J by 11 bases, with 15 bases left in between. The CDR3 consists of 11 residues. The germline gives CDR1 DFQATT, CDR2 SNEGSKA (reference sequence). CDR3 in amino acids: CSAGPTGKQYF. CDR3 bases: TGCAGTGCTGGACCCACAGGGAAACAGTACTTC.

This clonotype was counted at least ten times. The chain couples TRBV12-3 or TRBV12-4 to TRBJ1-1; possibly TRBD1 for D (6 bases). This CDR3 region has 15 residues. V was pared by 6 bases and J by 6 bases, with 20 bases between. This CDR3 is CASSPDRGARAEAFF. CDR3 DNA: TGTGCCAGCAGCCCAGACCGGGGGGCGCGGGCTGAAGCTTTCTTT.

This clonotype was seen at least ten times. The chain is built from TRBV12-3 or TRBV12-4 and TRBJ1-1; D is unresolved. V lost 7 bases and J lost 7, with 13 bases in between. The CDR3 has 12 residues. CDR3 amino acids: CASTLSWGEAFF. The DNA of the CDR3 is TGTGCCAGCACCCTGTCCTGGGGTGAAGCTTTCTTT.

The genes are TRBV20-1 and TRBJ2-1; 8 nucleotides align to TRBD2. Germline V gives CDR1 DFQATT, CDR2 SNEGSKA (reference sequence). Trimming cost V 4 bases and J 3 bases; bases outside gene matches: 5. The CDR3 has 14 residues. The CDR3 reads CSAKSGGIYNEQFF. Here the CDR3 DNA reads TGCAGTGCTAAAAGCGGGGGCATCTACAATGAGCAGTTCTTC.

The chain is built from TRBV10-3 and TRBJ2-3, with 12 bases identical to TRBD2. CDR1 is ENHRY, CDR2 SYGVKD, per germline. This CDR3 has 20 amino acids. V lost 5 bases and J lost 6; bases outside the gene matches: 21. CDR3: CAISPSPASGRAVGVDTQYF. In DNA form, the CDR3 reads TGTGCCATCAGTCCATCCCCGGCTAGCGGGAGGGCCGTGGGGGTCGATACGCAGTATTTT.

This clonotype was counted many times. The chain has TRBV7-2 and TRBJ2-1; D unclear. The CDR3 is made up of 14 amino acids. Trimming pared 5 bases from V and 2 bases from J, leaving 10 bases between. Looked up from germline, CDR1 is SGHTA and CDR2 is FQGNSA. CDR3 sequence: CASSTRTTYNEQFF. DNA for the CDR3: TGTGCCAGCAGCACCCGGACCACCTACAATGAGCAGTTCTTC.

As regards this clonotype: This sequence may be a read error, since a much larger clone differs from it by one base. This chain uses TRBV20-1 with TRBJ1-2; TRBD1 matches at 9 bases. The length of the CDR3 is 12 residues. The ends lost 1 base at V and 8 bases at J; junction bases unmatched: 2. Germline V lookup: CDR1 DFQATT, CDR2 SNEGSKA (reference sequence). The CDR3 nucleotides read TGCAGTGCTAGAGTCGACAGGGGGGGCTACACCTTC. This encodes CSARVDRGGYTF.

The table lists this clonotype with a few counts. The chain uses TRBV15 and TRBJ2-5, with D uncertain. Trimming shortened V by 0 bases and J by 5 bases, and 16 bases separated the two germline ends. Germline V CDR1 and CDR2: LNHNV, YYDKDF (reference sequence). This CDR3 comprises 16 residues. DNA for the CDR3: TGTGCCACCAGCAGAGATCTTTTGGGTGTCGGCGAGACCCAGTACTTC. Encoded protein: CATSRDLLGVGETQYF.

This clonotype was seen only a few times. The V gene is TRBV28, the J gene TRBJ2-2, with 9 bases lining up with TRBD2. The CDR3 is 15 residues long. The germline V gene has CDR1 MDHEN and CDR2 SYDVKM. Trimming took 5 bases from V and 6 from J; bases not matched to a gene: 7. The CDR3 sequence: CASSRSGRLSGELFF. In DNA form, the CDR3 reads TGTGCCAGCAGTCGCAGCGGGAGGTTGTCCGGGGAGCTGTTTTTT.

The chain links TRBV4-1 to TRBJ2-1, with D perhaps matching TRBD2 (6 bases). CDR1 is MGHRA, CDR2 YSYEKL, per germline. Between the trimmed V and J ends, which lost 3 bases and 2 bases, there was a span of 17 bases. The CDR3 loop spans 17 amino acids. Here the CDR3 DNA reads TGCGCCAGCAGCCAGGTGCGGGGCAGCGGCGCCTACAATGAGCAGTTCTTC. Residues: CASSQVRGSGAYNEQFF.

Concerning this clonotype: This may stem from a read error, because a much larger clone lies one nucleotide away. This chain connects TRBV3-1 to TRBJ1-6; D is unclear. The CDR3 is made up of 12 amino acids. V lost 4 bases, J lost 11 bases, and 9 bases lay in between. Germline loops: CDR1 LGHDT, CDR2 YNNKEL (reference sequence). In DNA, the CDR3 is TGTGCCAGCAGCCGATCATTGACACCCCTCCACTTT. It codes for CASSRSLTPLHF.

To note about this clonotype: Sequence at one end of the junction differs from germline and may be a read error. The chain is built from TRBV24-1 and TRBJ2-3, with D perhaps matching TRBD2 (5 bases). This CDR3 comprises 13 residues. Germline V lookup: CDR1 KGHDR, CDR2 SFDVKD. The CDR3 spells CATSEARADTRYF. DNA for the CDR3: TGTGCCACCAGTGAGGCTCGAGCGGATACGCGGTATTTT.

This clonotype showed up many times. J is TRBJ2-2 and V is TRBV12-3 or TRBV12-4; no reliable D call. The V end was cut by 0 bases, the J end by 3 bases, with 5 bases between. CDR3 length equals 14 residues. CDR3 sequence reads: CASSLAQYTGELFF. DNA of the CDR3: TGTGCCAGCAGTTTAGCACAGTACACCGGGGAGCTGTTTTTT.

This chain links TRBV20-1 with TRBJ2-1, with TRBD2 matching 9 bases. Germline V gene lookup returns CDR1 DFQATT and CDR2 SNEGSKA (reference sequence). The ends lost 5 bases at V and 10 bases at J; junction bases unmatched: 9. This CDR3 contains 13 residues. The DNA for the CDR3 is TGCAGTGCTGAAGAAAGCGGGGGGTCGGAGCAGTTCTTC. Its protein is CSAEESGGSEQFF.

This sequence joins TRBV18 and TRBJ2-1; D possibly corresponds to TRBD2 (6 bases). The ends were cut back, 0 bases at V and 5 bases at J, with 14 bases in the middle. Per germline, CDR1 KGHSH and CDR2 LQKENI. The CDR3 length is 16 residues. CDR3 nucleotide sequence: TGTGCCAGCTCACCACCGGGGGAGGTCCGGAACAATGAGCAGTTCTTC. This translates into CASSPPGEVRNNEQFF.

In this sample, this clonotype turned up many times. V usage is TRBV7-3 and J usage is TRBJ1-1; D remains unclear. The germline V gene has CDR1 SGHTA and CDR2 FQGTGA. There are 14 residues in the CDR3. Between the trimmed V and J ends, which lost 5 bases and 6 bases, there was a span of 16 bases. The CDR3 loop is CASSLMGGNSEAFF. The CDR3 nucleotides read TGTGCCAGCAGCCTAATGGGAGGGAATTCTGAAGCTTTCTTT.

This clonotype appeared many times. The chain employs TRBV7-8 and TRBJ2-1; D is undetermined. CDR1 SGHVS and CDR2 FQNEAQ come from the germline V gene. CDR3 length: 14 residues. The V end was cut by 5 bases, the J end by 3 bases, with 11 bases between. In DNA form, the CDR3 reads TGTGCCAGCAGCGTTTTTTGGGACTACAATGAGCAGTTCTTC. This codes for CASSVFWDYNEQFF. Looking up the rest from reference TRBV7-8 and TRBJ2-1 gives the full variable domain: GAGVSQSPRYKVAKRGQDVALRCDPISGHVSLFWYQQALGQGPEFLTYFQNEAQLDKSGLPSDRFFAERPEGSVSTLKIQRTQQEDSAVYLCASSVFWDYNEQFFGPGTRLTVL.

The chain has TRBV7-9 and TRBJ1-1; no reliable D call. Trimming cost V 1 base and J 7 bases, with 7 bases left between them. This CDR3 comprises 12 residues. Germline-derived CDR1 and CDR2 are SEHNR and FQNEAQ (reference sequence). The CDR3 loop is CASSLGGFEAFF. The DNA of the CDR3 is TGTGCCAGCAGCTTAGGAGGCTTTGAAGCTTTCTTT.

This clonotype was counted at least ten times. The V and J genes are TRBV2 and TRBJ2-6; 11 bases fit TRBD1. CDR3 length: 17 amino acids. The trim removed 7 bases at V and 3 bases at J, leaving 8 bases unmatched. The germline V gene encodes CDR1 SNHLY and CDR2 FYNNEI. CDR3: CASKGQGAGVGANVLTF. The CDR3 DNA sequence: TGTGCCAGCAAAGGACAGGGGGCGGGTGTTGGGGCCAACGTCCTGACTTTC. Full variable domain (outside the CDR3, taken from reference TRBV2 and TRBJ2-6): EPEVTQTPSHQVTQMGQEVILRCVPISNHLYFYWYRQILGQKVEFLVSFYNNEISEKSEIFDDQFSVERPDGSNFTLKIRSTKLEDSAMYFCASKGQGAGVGANVLTFGAGSRLTVL.

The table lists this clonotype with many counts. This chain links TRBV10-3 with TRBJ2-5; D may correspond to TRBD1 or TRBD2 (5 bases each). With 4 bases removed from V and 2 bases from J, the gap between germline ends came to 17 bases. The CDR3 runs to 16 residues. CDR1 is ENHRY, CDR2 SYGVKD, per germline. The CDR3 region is CAISGGTTSEQETQYF. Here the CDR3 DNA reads TGTGCCATCAGTGGGGGGACCACCTCGGAGCAAGAGACCCAGTACTTC.

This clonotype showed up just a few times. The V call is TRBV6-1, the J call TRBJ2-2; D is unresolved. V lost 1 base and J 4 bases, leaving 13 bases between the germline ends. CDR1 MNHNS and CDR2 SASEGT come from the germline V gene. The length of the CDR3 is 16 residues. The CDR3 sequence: CASSEEAGWGTGELFF. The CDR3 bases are TGTGCCAGCAGTGAAGAGGCCGGGTGGGGCACCGGGGAGCTGTTTTTT.

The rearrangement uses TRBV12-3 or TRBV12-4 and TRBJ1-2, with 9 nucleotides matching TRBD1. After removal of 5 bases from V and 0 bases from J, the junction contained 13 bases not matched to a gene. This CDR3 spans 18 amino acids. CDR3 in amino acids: CASSTHPGTGPTNYGYTF. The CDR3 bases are TGTGCCAGCAGTACACACCCCGGGACAGGGCCTACTAACTATGGCTACACCTTC.

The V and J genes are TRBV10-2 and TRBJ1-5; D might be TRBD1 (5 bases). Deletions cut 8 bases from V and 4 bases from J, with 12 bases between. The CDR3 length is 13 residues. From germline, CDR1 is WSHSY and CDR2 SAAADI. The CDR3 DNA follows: TGCGCCAGCCGAGTGGGACTTAATCAGCCCCAGCATTTT. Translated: CASRVGLNQPQHF.